The entry that follows covers one T cell receptor (beta chain) sequence. Recovered Cohort 3 donors showed two negative PCRs, clearance, or symptom resolution. The authors' processing: Reference gene primer amplification gave nucleated cell count estimates. Profiled with immunoSEQ multiplex PCR; TCRdb holds only in-frame clones, not every one. V, J and clone size derive from that table, while D and trimming were established from the DNA sequence. The table lists 350,000 to 400,000 clones, more than 70% of them singletons, with approximately 1.2% in the top ten. V was pared by 2 bases and J by 0 bases, with 11 bases between. Germline V gene lookup returns CDR1 SGHRS and CDR2 YFSETQ. This CDR3 contains 15 residues. The sample comes from a study of blood T cell repertoires in COVID-19. Study overall: COVID-19 samples from acute and convalescent phases originated in the United States, Italy and Spain. From T cells, B-cell-depleted T cells, or PBMCs came the material, which was cDNA or gDNA.

The chain links TRBV5-1 to TRBJ1-1; D may be TRBD1 (6 bases). Sequenced input: PBMCs or T cells enriched from blood (not recorded which). The clonotype comes from a woman younger than 30 who had recovered from COVID-19. The CDR3 protein is CASSFQGSMNTEAFF. The DNA of the CDR3 is TGCGCCAGCAGCTTCCAGGGGTCCATGAACACTGAAGCTTTCTTT.